This T cell receptor beta chain is drawn from a study of beta chain features in type 1 diabetes listed by TCRdb under 2018. About the full investigation: No differences in mean age, gender distribution, total cell number or subset yield were found between patients and healthy donors. Regulatory and stem cell-like memory subsets were isolated from only 8 patients and roughly eight healthy donors, whereas naive and central memory subsets came from all 30 or so donors. Across all samples, about 110 million sorted cells were examined, and cell number per subset correlated strongly with RNA yield. The study compared the TCRB repertoires of sorted circulating CD4+ T cell subsets in recently diagnosed type 1 diabetes patients with those in matched healthy donors.

Between the V and J ends, shortened by 0 bases and 5 bases respectively, the junction contains 6 bases. The CDR3 numbers 13 residues from cysteine through phenylalanine. Only CDR3 DNA is held: 39 bases, read in frame from base 1. The germline V gene provides CDR1 SGHRS and CDR2 YFSETQ. The paper as a whole reports these results and caveats: Fewer insertions and more nucleotide deletions at VDJ recombination sites were observed in patients with type 1 diabetes, implying thymic rearrangement abnormalities. A moderate but significant shortening of TCRB CDR3 length was observed in type 1 diabetes patients in all four CD4+ subsets. The naive, central memory and regulatory TCRB repertoires appeared to resemble one another more closely among patients than among healthy donors. PCR might favor shorter templates, but patient and control samples were amplified and corrected together, so any skew would affect both groups equally. Because cDNA was sequenced instead of genomic DNA, activated cells with high expression could be over-represented, although the groups did not differ in activation or CD3 levels. HLA sub-analyses involved small numbers of individuals, so any influence of HLA type on TCRB rearrangement remained unresolved.

All of the isolated RNA was reverse transcribed with the High Capacity cDNA Reverse Transcription Kit, so expressed TCRB transcripts were sequenced. Deep immunoSEQ sequencing was performed on naive, central memory and regulatory T cell samples, with an average of roughly 4 million total reads per sample. Sorted cells were lysed in RLT buffer, and RNA was extracted using DNase-treated RNeasy Micro or Mini kits according to cell number. To prevent cross-contamination, each cell subset was processed individually, whereas patient and healthy donor samples were processed jointly. The immunoSEQ multiplex PCR was used to amplify TCRB sequences from cDNA, generating 87-bp fragments that spanned the CDR3 region. Sequencing of the amplicons was performed on the Illumina HiSeq platform. The authors processed their data as follows. PCR bias was computationally corrected using synthetic template baselines, reads within Hamming distance 2 were collapsed, and singletons that could not be merged were discarded. Reads were aligned against IMGT to assign V, D and J genes, CDR3 length and insertions or deletions at six rearrangement sites. Within each subset, clonotype counts were normalized to the number of sorted cells before true diversity and Gini coefficients were calculated with the tcR R package. Repertoire sharing was quantified using the overlap coefficient calculated on TCRB nucleotide sequences. The table comes from immuneACCESS by way of TCRdb, which keeps in-frame sequences with V and J called. Part of the clones is missing from these tables; in studies checked, under half for an unresolved V gene and the rest for unknown reasons. That table supplies the V and J calls and clone size; D and trimming were determined from the DNA. This sample lists 150,000 to 200,000 clones; roughly 9% were detected once. Jointly, the top ten make up 2% to 3% of the sample.

A single peripheral blood draw of around 100 mL on average was collected from each donor into heparinised tubes. Using a panel that included CD45RO, CCR7, CD25, CD127, CD95 and CD27, naive, central memory, regulatory and stem cell-like memory CD4+ T cells were sorted on a BD FACSAria II. All sorted populations exceeded 95% purity. PBMCs were isolated right away by Lymphoprep density gradient centrifugation and were stained directly, without culture. So that batch effects would be minimized, each experiment stained and sorted samples in pairs, pairing one healthy donor with one patient. As regards this clone: What antigen it recognizes has not been identified. Nothing much larger sits one base from this clone, and base qualities are not available.

The receptor was isolated from a woman aged 18-29 years in good health. The specimen sequenced was central memory CD4+ T cells from blood. The V and J segments used are TRBV5-1 and TRBJ2-1, with no reliable assignment of the D segment. This receptor carries the CDR3 CASSLATDNEQFF. In nucleotide form, the sequence is TGCGCCAGCAGCTTGGCCACGGACAATGAGCAGTTCTTC.